The rows below give T cell receptor beta chains drawn from one sample of a study of T cells in Graves' hyperthyroidism and ophthalmopathy. TCRdb passed the multiplex PCR reads through MiXCR, listing each CDR3 protein once. The sample yields 650,000 to 750,000 distinct CDR3 sequences, 14% seen once. The sample taken for sequencing was blood. The receptors come from a woman younger than 35 with Graves' hyperthyroidism. Each CDR3 is given with its conserved first and last residue. A D gene is named only where the DNA matches it firmly. Size is omitted from some rows. Given values are once, few, many or a class for expanded clones.

V gene: TRBV3-1; J gene: TRBJ2-2; D gene: TRBD2; clone size: many; CDR3 protein: CASSLVAGEDLGELFF; CDR3 DNA: TGTGCCAGCAGCCTGGTAGCGGGAGAGGATCTTGGGGAGCTGTTTTTT
V gene: TRBV20-1; J gene: TRBJ1-1; D gene: .; clone size: many; CDR3 protein: CSARQSLNTEAFF; CDR3 DNA: TGCAGTGCCAGACAGTCGCTGAACACTGAAGCTTTCTTT
V gene: TRBV29-1; J gene: TRBJ2-7; D gene: TRBD1; clone size: .; CDR3 protein: CSVATGSAHEQYF; CDR3 DNA: TGCAGCGTTGCGACAGGGTCGGCCCACGAGCAGTACTTC
V gene: TRBV27; J gene: TRBJ2-7; D gene: .; clone size: many; CDR3 protein: CATGVTGSSFYEQYF; CDR3 DNA: TGTGCCACCGGGGTAACAGGGTCATCGTTCTACGAGCAGTACTTC
V gene: TRBV9; J gene: TRBJ1-2; D gene: .; clone size: few; CDR3 protein: CASSGSGYTF; CDR3 DNA: TGTGCCAGCAGTGGTTCTGGCTACACCTTC
V gene: TRBV18; J gene: TRBJ2-7; D gene: .; clone size: few; CDR3 protein: CASSPPWGNPYEQYF; CDR3 DNA: TGTGCCAGCTCACCACCGTGGGGGAACCCCTACGAGCAGTACTTC
V gene: TRBV3-1; J gene: TRBJ1-1; D gene: TRBD1; clone size: many; CDR3 protein: CASPSRRTRDRVWSEAFF; CDR3 DNA: TGTGCCAGCCCCTCAAGAAGAACAAGGGACAGGGTATGGTCTGAAGCTTTCTTT
V gene: TRBV28; J gene: TRBJ1-5; D gene: .; clone size: .; CDR3 protein: CASSLPATYQPQHF; CDR3 DNA: TGTGCCAGCAGTTTACCGGCCACCTATCAGCCCCAGCATTTT
V gene: TRBV29-1; J gene: TRBJ1-3; D gene: .; clone size: .; CDR3 protein: CSVAEGNSGNTIYF; CDR3 DNA: TGCAGCGTTGCGGAGGGTAACTCTGGAAACACCATATATTTT
V gene: TRBV20-1; J gene: TRBJ1-1; D gene: .; clone size: many; CDR3 protein: CTSSVNTEAFF; CDR3 DNA: TGCACCTCAAGTGTGAACACTGAAGCTTTCTTT
V gene: TRBV3-1; J gene: TRBJ2-7; D gene: .; clone size: few; CDR3 protein: CASSQPMNDEQYF; CDR3 DNA: TGTGCCAGCAGCCAACCCATGAATGACGAGCAGTACTTC
V gene: TRBV12-3/TRBV12-4; J gene: TRBJ1-1; D gene: TRBD1; clone size: many; CDR3 protein: CASSVLPLDRGGTEAFF; CDR3 DNA: TGTGCCAGCAGCGTACTCCCTCTGGACAGGGGAGGCACTGAAGCTTTCTTT
V gene: TRBV18; J gene: TRBJ1-1; D gene: .; clone size: .; CDR3 protein: CASSPRPQGDTEAFF; CDR3 DNA: TGTGCCAGCTCACCCAGGCCACAGGGAGACACTGAAGCTTTCTTT
V gene: TRBV20-1; J gene: TRBJ2-1; D gene: TRBD2; clone size: .; CDR3 protein: CSARYRTSGSDEQFF; CDR3 DNA: TGCAGTGCTAGATATCGAACTAGCGGGAGCGATGAGCAGTTCTTC
V gene: TRBV15; J gene: TRBJ1-5; D gene: .; clone size: few; CDR3 protein: CATSRDATEDRPQHF; CDR3 DNA: TGTGCCACCAGCAGAGATGCGACGGAGGATAGACCCCAGCATTTT
V gene: TRBV30; J gene: TRBJ1-2; D gene: .; clone size: many; CDR3 protein: CAGVGTPSGGYTF; CDR3 DNA: TGTGCCGGGGTCGGGACACCCTCAGGAGGCTACACCTTC
V gene: TRBV15; J gene: TRBJ1-4; D gene: .; clone size: few; CDR3 protein: CATSRARGGRKLFF; CDR3 DNA: TGTGCCACCAGCAGAGCCCGGGGGGGCCGAAAACTGTTTTTT
V gene: TRBV12-3/TRBV12-4; J gene: TRBJ2-2; D gene: .; clone size: many; CDR3 protein: CASSPLGGRHTGGLFF; CDR3 DNA: TGTGCCAGCAGTCCCCTGGGCGGACGTCACACCGGGGGGCTGTTTTTT
V gene: TRBV24-1; J gene: TRBJ2-3; D gene: .; clone size: few; CDR3 protein: CAIQGASTDTQYF; CDR3 DNA: TGTGCCATCCAAGGGGCTAGCACAGATACGCAGTATTTT
V gene: TRBV20-1; J gene: TRBJ2-4; D gene: TRBD2; clone size: many; CDR3 protein: CSARDMAGENIQYF; CDR3 DNA: TGCAGTGCTAGAGATATGGCGGGAGAAAACATTCAGTACTTC
V gene: TRBV6-5; J gene: TRBJ1-1; D gene: .; clone size: few; CDR3 protein: CASSYSRGGYTEAFF; CDR3 DNA: TGTGCCAGCAGTTACTCTAGGGGTGGGTACACTGAAGCTTTCTTT
V gene: TRBV7-3; J gene: TRBJ1-6; D gene: .; clone size: many; CDR3 protein: CASSLTPVAAGNNSPLHF; CDR3 DNA: TGTGCCAGCAGCTTAACCCCCGTGGCGGCAGGAAATAATTCACCCCTCCACTTT
V gene: TRBV30; J gene: TRBJ2-7; D gene: TRBD1; clone size: few; CDR3 protein: CAWSPKQGAPYEQYF; CDR3 DNA: TGTGCCTGGAGTCCGAAACAGGGGGCCCCCTACGAGCAGTACTTC
V gene: TRBV24-1; J gene: TRBJ1-2; D gene: .; clone size: many; CDR3 protein: CATRGPLSFDGYTF; CDR3 DNA: TGTGCCACTAGAGGACCGCTCTCATTTGATGGCTACACCTTC
V gene: TRBV7-3; J gene: TRBJ2-1; D gene: TRBD2; clone size: .; CDR3 protein: CASSLKVGAGYNEQFF; CDR3 DNA: TGTGCCAGCAGCTTAAAGGTGGGAGCGGGGTACAATGAGCAGTTCTTC
V gene: TRBV28; J gene: TRBJ1-5; D gene: TRBD1; clone size: .; CDR3 protein: CASSDRRTGTNQPQHF; CDR3 DNA: TGTGCCAGCAGTGATCGACGGACAGGGACCAATCAGCCCCAGCATTTT
V gene: TRBV5-5; J gene: TRBJ2-7; D gene: TRBD2; clone size: .; CDR3 protein: CASSLRTSGRFLDTYEQYF; CDR3 DNA: TGTGCCAGCAGCCTTCGGACTAGCGGGAGGTTCCTTGATACGTACGAGCAGTACTTC
V gene: TRBV9; J gene: TRBJ2-1; D gene: TRBD2; clone size: .; CDR3 protein: CASSVRDYGYNEQFF; CDR3 DNA: TGTGCCAGCAGCGTCCGGGACTATGGTTACAATGAGCAGTTCTTC
V gene: TRBV20-1; J gene: TRBJ2-3; D gene: .; clone size: .; CDR3 protein: CSADWGGESYTQYF; CDR3 DNA: TGCAGTGCTGACTGGGGCGGGGAATCGTATACGCAGTATTTT
V gene: TRBV19; J gene: TRBJ2-7; D gene: TRBD1; clone size: few; CDR3 protein: CASSIRTGLDEQYF; CDR3 DNA: TGTGCCAGTAGTATCCGGACAGGGCTGGACGAGCAGTACTTC
V gene: TRBV10-3; J gene: TRBJ2-3; D gene: .; clone size: many; CDR3 protein: CAISDVAPTDTQYF; CDR3 DNA: TGTGCCATCAGTGACGTAGCACCCACAGATACGCAGTATTTT
V gene: TRBV10-1; J gene: TRBJ2-3; D gene: TRBD2; clone size: many; CDR3 protein: CARTLGAGATDTQYF; CDR3 DNA: TGCGCCAGAACCCTCGGGGCGGGAGCGACAGATACGCAGTATTTT
V gene: TRBV7-2; J gene: TRBJ2-7; D gene: .; clone size: few; CDR3 protein: CASSLTPGTPYEQYF; CDR3 DNA: TGTGCCAGCAGCCTTACCCCGGGGACACCCTACGAGCAGTACTTC
V gene: TRBV11-2; J gene: TRBJ1-2; D gene: .; clone size: .; CDR3 protein: CASSSGPAYTF; CDR3 DNA: TGTGCCAGCAGCTCCGGACCCGCCTACACCTTC
V gene: TRBV4-3; J gene: TRBJ2-3; D gene: TRBD2; clone size: few; CDR3 protein: CASSQDRAGGTDTQYF; CDR3 DNA: TGCGCCAGCAGCCAAGATAGGGCGGGAGGCACAGATACGCAGTATTTT
V gene: TRBV12-5; J gene: TRBJ2-1; D gene: TRBD2; clone size: many; CDR3 protein: CASGLVLAGGPLHEQFF; CDR3 DNA: TGTGCTAGTGGTTTGGTACTAGCGGGAGGGCCTCTACATGAGCAGTTCTTC
V gene: TRBV28; J gene: TRBJ2-3; D gene: .; clone size: many; CDR3 protein: CASSPGGGAVRDTQYF; CDR3 DNA: TGTGCCAGCAGTCCCGGTGGGGGAGCCGTTCGCGATACGCAGTATTTT
V gene: TRBV28; J gene: TRBJ1-4; D gene: .; clone size: many; CDR3 protein: CASSLRRGRVEKLFF; CDR3 DNA: TGTGCCAGCAGTTTAAGGCGGGGCAGGGTTGAAAAACTGTTTTTT
V gene: TRBV6-2/TRBV6-3; J gene: TRBJ2-1; D gene: .; clone size: few; CDR3 protein: CASGGTAYNEQFF; CDR3 DNA: TGTGCCAGCGGAGGGACTGCCTACAATGAGCAGTTCTTC
V gene: TRBV29-1; J gene: TRBJ1-2; D gene: .; clone size: few; CDR3 protein: CSADGGPDGYTF; CDR3 DNA: TGCAGCGCGGACGGGGGACCGGATGGCTACACCTTC
V gene: TRBV27; J gene: TRBJ2-1; D gene: .; clone size: many; CDR3 protein: CASSLSVVWVQSYNEQFF; CDR3 DNA: TGTGCCAGCAGTTTAAGTGTGGTCTGGGTCCAATCCTACAATGAGCAGTTCTTC
V gene: TRBV7-2; J gene: TRBJ2-2; D gene: TRBD2; clone size: few; CDR3 protein: CASSGTSGRRTGELFF; CDR3 DNA: TGTGCCAGCAGCGGGACTAGCGGGAGGCGGACCGGGGAGCTGTTTTTT
V gene: TRBV19; J gene: TRBJ1-2; D gene: .; clone size: .; CDR3 protein: CASRLGTVYGYTF; CDR3 DNA: TGTGCCAGTCGACTCGGGACGGTCTATGGCTACACCTTC
V gene: TRBV7-9; J gene: TRBJ2-1; D gene: .; clone size: many; CDR3 protein: CASSFSREKNEQFF; CDR3 DNA: TGTGCCAGCAGCTTTTCCAGGGAGAAGAATGAGCAGTTCTTC
V gene: TRBV5-1; J gene: TRBJ2-1; D gene: .; clone size: many; CDR3 protein: CASSATGTRTYNEQFF; CDR3 DNA: TGCGCCAGCAGCGCGACCGGGACTCGTACCTACAATGAGCAGTTCTTC
V gene: TRBV20-1; J gene: TRBJ2-1; D gene: .; clone size: many; CDR3 protein: CSASPGFGSSPYNEQFF; CDR3 DNA: TGCAGTGCTAGCCCCGGATTCGGCTCTTCTCCCTACAATGAGCAGTTCTTC
V gene: TRBV7-9; J gene: TRBJ1-2; D gene: .; clone size: many; CDR3 protein: CASSLAGVRQGYGYTF; CDR3 DNA: TGTGCCAGCAGCTTAGCGGGCGTCCGGCAGGGGTATGGCTACACCTTC
V gene: TRBV20-1; J gene: TRBJ2-3; D gene: TRBD2; clone size: many; CDR3 protein: CSASVSSGITTDTQYF; CDR3 DNA: TGCAGTGCTAGCGTTTCTAGCGGGATTACCACAGATACGCAGTATTTT
V gene: TRBV29-1; J gene: TRBJ1-1; D gene: .; clone size: few; CDR3 protein: CSHSRVVNTEAFF; CDR3 DNA: TGCAGCCACAGCAGGGTTGTGAACACTGAAGCTTTCTTT
V gene: TRBV4-1; J gene: TRBJ2-1; D gene: TRBD2; clone size: many; CDR3 protein: CASSQDPLGREISEQFF; CDR3 DNA: TGCGCCAGCAGCCAAGACCCCCTCGGGCGGGAGATCAGTGAGCAGTTCTTC
V gene: TRBV27; J gene: TRBJ1-2; D gene: TRBD1; clone size: .; CDR3 protein: CASSPQDRYYGYTF; CDR3 DNA: TGTGCCAGCAGCCCGCAGGACAGGTACTATGGCTACACCTTC
V gene: TRBV20-1; J gene: TRBJ2-3; D gene: TRBD1; clone size: many; CDR3 protein: CSAFRDRGADTQYF; CDR3 DNA: TGCAGTGCTTTCCGGGACAGGGGGGCAGATACGCAGTATTTT
V gene: TRBV20-1; J gene: TRBJ1-4; D gene: .; clone size: .; CDR3 protein: CSAPGGGGEKLFF; CDR3 DNA: TGCAGTGCTCCTGGGGGGGGCGGGGAAAAACTGTTTTTT
V gene: TRBV4-1; J gene: TRBJ2-2; D gene: TRBD2; clone size: .; CDR3 protein: CASSSFSGTDGELFF; CDR3 DNA: TGCGCCAGCAGCTCATTTAGCGGGACGGACGGGGAGCTGTTTTTT
V gene: TRBV11-2; J gene: TRBJ2-2; D gene: .; clone size: .; CDR3 protein: CASSSVEREYTGELFF; CDR3 DNA: TGTGCCAGCAGCTCCGTCGAGAGGGAGTACACCGGGGAGCTGTTTTTT
V gene: TRBV19; J gene: TRBJ2-7; D gene: TRBD1; clone size: .; CDR3 protein: CASSIRDRGYEQYF; CDR3 DNA: TGTGCCAGTAGTATCAGGGACAGGGGCTACGAGCAGTACTTC
V gene: TRBV7-2; J gene: TRBJ2-5; D gene: .; clone size: many; CDR3 protein: CASSFILSLETQYF; CDR3 DNA: TGTGCCAGCAGCTTCATCTTGAGTCTAGAGACCCAGTACTTC
V gene: TRBV19; J gene: TRBJ2-2; D gene: .; clone size: few; CDR3 protein: CASSTQLGLAVGELFF; CDR3 DNA: TGTGCCAGTAGTACCCAACTCGGGCTAGCAGTTGGGGAGCTGTTTTTT